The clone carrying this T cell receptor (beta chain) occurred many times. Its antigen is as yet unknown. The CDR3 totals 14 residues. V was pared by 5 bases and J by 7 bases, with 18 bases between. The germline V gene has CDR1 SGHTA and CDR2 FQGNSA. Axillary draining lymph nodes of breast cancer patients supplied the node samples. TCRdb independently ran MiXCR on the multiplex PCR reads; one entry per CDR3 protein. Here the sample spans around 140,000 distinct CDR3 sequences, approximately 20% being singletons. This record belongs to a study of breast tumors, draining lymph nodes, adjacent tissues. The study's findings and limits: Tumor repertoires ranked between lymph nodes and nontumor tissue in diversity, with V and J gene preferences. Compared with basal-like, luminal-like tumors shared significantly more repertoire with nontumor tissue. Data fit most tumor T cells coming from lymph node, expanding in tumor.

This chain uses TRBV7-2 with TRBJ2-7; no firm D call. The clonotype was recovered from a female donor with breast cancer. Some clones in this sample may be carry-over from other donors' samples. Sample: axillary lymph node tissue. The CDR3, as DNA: TGTGCCAGCAGCCCTGCACGGGCTGCCTTAGAGCAGTACTTC. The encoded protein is CASSPARAALEQYF.